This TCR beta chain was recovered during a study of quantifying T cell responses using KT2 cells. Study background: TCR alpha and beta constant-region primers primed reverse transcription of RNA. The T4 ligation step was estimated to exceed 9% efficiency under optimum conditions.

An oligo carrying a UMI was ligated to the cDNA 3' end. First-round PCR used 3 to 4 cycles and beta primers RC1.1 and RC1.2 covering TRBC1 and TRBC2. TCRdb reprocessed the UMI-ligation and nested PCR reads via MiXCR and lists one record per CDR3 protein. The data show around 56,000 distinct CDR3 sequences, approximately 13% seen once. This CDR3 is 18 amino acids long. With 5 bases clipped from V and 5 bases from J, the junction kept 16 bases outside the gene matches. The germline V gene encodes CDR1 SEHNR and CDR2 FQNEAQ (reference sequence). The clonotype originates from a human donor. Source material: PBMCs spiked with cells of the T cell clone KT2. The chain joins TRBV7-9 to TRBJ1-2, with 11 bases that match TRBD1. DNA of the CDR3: TGTGCCAGCAGCCCATCGCCGGGGACAGGGGGATCAGAATATGGCTACACCTTC. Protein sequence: CASSPSPGTGGSEYGYTF.